The 27 T cell receptor beta chains listed next were all sequenced from one sample in a study of T cell changes during pregnancy in multiple sclerosis (dated by TCRdb to the late 2010s). The library was obtained by the immunoSEQ multiplex PCR assay. Drawn from immuneACCESS, this table holds only the in-frame rearrangements with V and J called that TCRdb kept. Clones are partly lost; checked studies trace under half to an unresolved V gene and leave the rest unexplained. Within this sample are about 31,000 clones, with about 91% of them counted one time only. The biggest ten clones account for more than 9.5% of the sample. The sequenced sample was CD8+ T cells from peripheral blood mononuclear cells, obtained in the first trimester of pregnancy. The receptor source for this set is a female donor with multiple sclerosis, enrolled in a pregnancy study.

The chain combines TRBV6-5 with TRBJ2-5, with D maybe TRBD2 (6 bases). The CDR3 contains 14 residues. The germline V gene encodes CDR1 MNHEY and CDR2 SVGAGI. Trimming took off 0 bases at V and 7 bases at J, with 12 bases between the two ends. The DNA for the CDR3 is TGTGCCAGCAGTTACTCGGCGGGGCCCGGGACCCAGTACTTC. This gives the protein CASSYSAGPGTQYF.

The chain is built from TRBV19 and TRBJ1-1; TRBD1 matches 7 bases. Germline V gene data show CDR1 as LNHDA and CDR2 as SQIVND (reference sequence). CDR3 length: 14 amino acids. V was pared by 2 bases and J by 5 bases, with 5 bases of the junction left unmatched. CDR3 sequence: CASSIIPGGTEAFF. As DNA, the CDR3 is TGTGCCAGTAGTATAATTCCAGGGGGGACTGAAGCTTTCTTT.

The chain recombines TRBV6-6 with TRBJ2-3; D unresolved. Between the trimmed V and J ends, which lost 3 bases and 2 bases, there was a span of 12 bases. Per germline, CDR1 MNHNY and CDR2 SVGAGI (reference sequence). The CDR3 sequence is 15 residues long. DNA for the CDR3: TGTGCCAGCAGTTATTTGCCCCCCTACACAGATACGCAGTATTTT. Its translation is CASSYLPPYTDTQYF.

The rearrangement links TRBV27 to TRBJ2-1; 11 nucleotides agree with TRBD2. CDR3 length: 19 residues. Per germline, CDR1 MNHEY and CDR2 SMNVEV (reference sequence). Unmatched junction bases numbered 11, after V lost 2 bases and J lost 2 bases. The CDR3 region has the DNA TGTGCCAGCAGTTTACTTGGTAGCGGGGGGGAGGGAACCTACAATGAGCAGTTCTTC. Translated: CASSLLGSGGEGTYNEQFF.

This chain uses TRBV7-9 with TRBJ2-7; the match to TRBD2 covers 7 bases. J gave up 2 bases and V 6 bases, and 10 bases lay outside the gene matches. The germline gives CDR1 SEHNR, CDR2 FQNEAQ (reference sequence). The CDR3 is 15 amino acids. CDR3 sequence reads: CASSMPGGSPYEQYF. The DNA of the CDR3 is TGTGCCAGCAGTATGCCGGGCGGGAGCCCCTACGAGCAGTACTTC.

The chain recombines TRBV2 with TRBJ1-1; a possible D gene is TRBD1 (6 bases). Trimming removed 3 bases from V and 1 base from J, with 12 bases in between. The CDR3 runs to 15 residues. CDR1 SNHLY and CDR2 FYNNEI come from the germline V gene. CDR3 in amino acids: CASSDPDSRNTEAFF. CDR3 nucleotides: TGTGCCAGCAGTGACCCGGACAGCAGGAACACTGAAGCTTTCTTT.

The chain has TRBV27 and TRBJ2-7; D possibly corresponds to TRBD2 (5 bases). The V gene lost 1 base and the J gene lost 0 bases, with 7 bases spanning the gap. This CDR3 is built from 14 residues. Germline lookup yields CDR1 MNHEY and CDR2 SMNVEV (reference sequence). CDR3 DNA: TGTGCCAGCAGTTTATATGAGGGCTCCTACGAGCAGTACTTC. Translation gives CASSLYEGSYEQYF.

The chain recombines TRBV7-8 with TRBJ2-1, with 10 bases identical to TRBD2. CDR1 is SGHVS, CDR2 FQNEAQ, per germline. The CDR3 length is 14 residues. After removal of 5 bases from V and 8 bases from J, the junction contained 6 bases not matched to a gene. CDR3 in amino acids: CASSALAGWDEQFF. CDR3 DNA: TGTGCCAGCAGCGCACTAGCGGGATGGGATGAGCAGTTCTTC.

The chain uses TRBV5-1 and TRBJ1-1; D is ambiguous. The CDR3 is made up of 11 amino acids. V was pared by 4 bases and J by 4 bases, with 5 bases between. CDR1 and CDR2 from the germline V gene are SGHRS and YFSETQ. The CDR3 DNA reads as TGCGCCAGCAGCATCGGCACTGAAGCTTTCTTT. As protein: CASSIGTEAFF. Looking up the rest from reference TRBV5-1 and TRBJ1-1 gives the full variable domain: KAGVTQTPRYLIKTRGQQVTLSCSPISGHRSVSWYQQTPGQGLQFLFEYFSETQRNKGNFPGRFSGRQFSNSRSEMNVSTLELGDSALYLCASSIGTEAFFGQGTRLTVV.

The CDR3 is CAWDQSDEQFF. Here the CDR3 DNA reads TGTGCCTGGGATCAAAGCGATGAGCAGTTCTTC. The chain employs TRBV30 and TRBJ2-1; D call uncertain. There are 11 residues in the CDR3. Trimming removed 5 bases at V and 8 bases at J, with 10 bases between. Germline-derived CDR1 and CDR2 are GTSNPN and SVGIG (reference sequence).

This chain joins TRBV5-1 and TRBJ2-7, with D unclear. CDR1 and CDR2 (germline): SGHRS, YFSETQ. The CDR3 has 14 residues. Trimming cost V 1 base and J 3 bases, with 11 bases left between them. In DNA, the CDR3 is TGCGCCAGCAGCTTGAAGTCAGGCTACTACGAGCAGTACTTC. As protein: CASSLKSGYYEQYF. Full variable domain (outside the CDR3, taken from reference TRBV5-1 and TRBJ2-7): KAGVTQTPRYLIKTRGQQVTLSCSPISGHRSVSWYQQTPGQGLQFLFEYFSETQRNKGNFPGRFSGRQFSNSRSEMNVSTLELGDSALYLCASSLKSGYYEQYFGPGTRLTVT.

Notes on this clone: Other DNA sequences of this sample code for an identical CDR3. The chain's CDR3 is CASSLSGGTEAFF. DNA for the CDR3: TGTGCCAGCAGCTTATCAGGGGGCACTGAAGCTTTCTTT. The rearrangement links TRBV7-3 to TRBJ1-1; 7 bases map to TRBD1. This CDR3 is 13 amino acids long. Per germline, CDR1 SGHTA and CDR2 FQGTGA. With V trimmed by 2 bases and J by 4 bases, 1 base remained unmatched.

The V call is TRBV19, the J call TRBJ2-3; D is uncertain. V lost 5 bases and J 6 bases, leaving 9 bases between the germline ends. Germline V gives CDR1 LNHDA, CDR2 SQIVND (reference sequence). CDR3 size: 12 residues. CDR3 residues: CASSRFGDTQYF. The CDR3 region has the DNA TGTGCCAGTAGTCGGTTCGGGGATACGCAGTATTTT.

This clone has only a few counts. The chain is built from TRBV6-4 and TRBJ2-3; 10 nucleotides align to TRBD2. The junction had 4 bases not matched to a gene; V was cut back by 3 bases and J by 4 bases. Germline V gene data show CDR1 as MRHNA and CDR2 as SNTAGT. The CDR3 runs 15 residues. CDR3 residues: CASSEAGGSADTQYF. In nucleotides, the CDR3 is TGTGCCAGCAGTGAAGCGGGAGGGAGTGCAGATACGCAGTATTTT.

The V and J genes are TRBV28 and TRBJ1-1; TRBD1 aligns across 7 bases. Germline V gene data show CDR1 as MDHEN and CDR2 as SYDVKM. Trimming cost V 3 bases and J 5 bases; bases outside gene matches: 6. The CDR3 spans 14 residues. In DNA, the CDR3 is TGTGCCAGCAGTTTCGCAACCAGGGGGACTGAAGCTTTCTTT. The encoded protein is CASSFATRGTEAFF. The entire variable domain, with the rest obtained from reference TRBV28 and TRBJ1-1, is as follows: DVKVTQSSRYLVKRTGEKVFLECVQDMDHENMFWYRQDPGLGLRLIYFSYDVKMKEKGDIPEGYSVSREKKERFSLILESASTNQTSMYLCASSFATRGTEAFFGQGTRLTVV.

V gene TRBV27 combines with J gene TRBJ2-3, with D possibly matching TRBD2 (6 bases). The CDR3 length is 12 residues. Germline loops: CDR1 MNHEY, CDR2 SMNVEV (reference sequence). The ends were cut back, 8 bases at V and 0 bases at J, with 6 bases in the middle. The CDR3 DNA follows: TGTGCCAGCGCGGGGAGCACAGATACGCAGTATTTT. The encoded protein is CASAGSTDTQYF.

The chain couples TRBV19 to TRBJ2-7; TRBD1 is a possible D gene (5 bases). Germline loops: CDR1 LNHDA, CDR2 SQIVND (reference sequence). V shed 7 bases and J shed 0 bases, with 10 bases lying between them. This CDR3 has 13 amino acids. The CDR3 spells CASNDRGSYEQYF. As DNA, the CDR3 is TGTGCCAGTAATGACAGAGGCTCCTACGAGCAGTACTTC.

The V and J genes are TRBV6-1 and TRBJ1-2; tentative D call: TRBD1 (5 bases). V was pared by 3 bases and J by 8 bases, with 16 bases between. The germline V gene encodes CDR1 MNHNS and CDR2 SASEGT. The CDR3 has 14 amino acids. The CDR3 protein is CASSDPPDIGGYTF. The DNA for the CDR3 is TGTGCCAGCAGTGACCCGCCGGACATCGGGGGCTACACCTTC.

The chain couples TRBV27 to TRBJ2-7; 8 bases match TRBD1. The CDR3 covers 15 residues. J gave up 5 bases and V 2 bases, and 8 bases lay outside the gene matches. Germline CDR1 MNHEY, CDR2 SMNVEV (reference sequence). CDR3 loop: CASSLQPTGVHEQYF. The CDR3 region has the DNA TGTGCCAGCAGTTTACAGCCGACAGGGGTCCACGAGCAGTACTTC.

This chain joins TRBV4-3 and TRBJ2-2, with TRBD2 matching 8 bases. CDR1 LGHNA and CDR2 YSLEER come from the germline V gene. The CDR3 extends over 17 amino acids. Trimming removed 3 bases from V and 0 bases from J; junction bases left unmatched: 6. The CDR3 region has the DNA TGCGCCAGCAGCCAGGACGCGGGACTAGCGAACACCGGGGAGCTGTTTTTT. Translated, it gives CASSQDAGLANTGELFF.

This sequence joins TRBV7-8 and TRBJ2-3, with TRBD2 matching over 14 bases. Germline-derived CDR1 and CDR2 are SGHVS and FQNEAQ. With 5 bases clipped from V and 5 bases from J, the junction kept 6 bases outside the gene matches. The CDR3 contains 16 residues. CDR3 in DNA: TGTGCCAGCAGCCCGCGACTAGCGGGGGGGGGAGATACGCAGTATTTT. Translated: CASSPRLAGGGDTQYF.

The chain employs TRBV9 and TRBJ1-2; 7 positions agree with TRBD1. J gave up 6 bases and V 3 bases, and 8 bases lay outside the gene matches. The CDR3 has 14 residues. CDR1 and CDR2 from the germline V gene are SGDLS and YYNGEE. The CDR3, as DNA: TGTGCCAGCAGCGAGGAGACAGGGCTAGATGGCTACACCTTC. Translation gives CASSEETGLDGYTF.

The chain joins TRBV4-3 to TRBJ1-2, with 7 bases matching TRBD1. The ends lost 0 bases at V and 3 bases at J; junction bases unmatched: 7. Germline V gene lookup returns CDR1 LGHNA and CDR2 YSLEER. This CDR3 contains 16 residues. Here the CDR3 reads CASSQDGQGGYYGYTF. CDR3 DNA: TGCGCCAGCAGCCAAGATGGGCAGGGGGGCTACTATGGCTACACCTTC.

This clone has just one count. One end of the junction does not line up with germline, which may come from a read error. The chain couples TRBV7-9 to TRBJ2-7, with 7 bases matching TRBD2. The CDR3 length is 16 residues. CDR1 is SEHNR, CDR2 FQNEAQ, per germline (reference sequence). CDR3 region: CASSDTAGRSLTGPDF. CDR3 nucleotides: TGTGCCAGCAGCGATACCGCCGGGAGGTCTTTAACCGGCCCGGACTTC.

The V gene is TRBV7-2, the J gene TRBJ2-2, with TRBD2 matching 7 bases. The CDR3 has 15 residues. The germline CDR1 and CDR2 sequences are SGHTA and FQGNSA. The junction had 6 bases not matched to a gene; V was cut back by 5 bases and J by 3 bases. CDR3 in DNA: TGTGCCAGCAGCCCCGGGACTACCGACACCGGGGAGCTGTTTTTT. Translating gives CASSPGTTDTGELFF.

This clone was picked up one time. The CDR3 sequence: CASSQVYPGTNEKLFF. CDR3 in DNA: TGCGCCAGCAGCCAAGTGTACCCGGGAACTAATGAAAAACTGTTTTTT. The chain uses TRBV4-3 and TRBJ1-4; no clear D. Germline V gives CDR1 LGHNA, CDR2 YSLEER. V lost 1 base and J lost 1, with 10 bases in between. The CDR3 spans 16 residues.

This chain links TRBV28 with TRBJ2-1, with 8 bases that match TRBD1. Germline values: CDR1 MDHEN, CDR2 SYDVKM. The CDR3 sequence is 15 residues long. V was pared by 5 bases and J by 12 bases, with 15 bases of the junction left unmatched. This CDR3 is CASSPDRDSPIVQFF. The CDR3 DNA reads TGTGCCAGCAGTCCGGACAGGGACTCCCCCATCGTGCAGTTCTTC.